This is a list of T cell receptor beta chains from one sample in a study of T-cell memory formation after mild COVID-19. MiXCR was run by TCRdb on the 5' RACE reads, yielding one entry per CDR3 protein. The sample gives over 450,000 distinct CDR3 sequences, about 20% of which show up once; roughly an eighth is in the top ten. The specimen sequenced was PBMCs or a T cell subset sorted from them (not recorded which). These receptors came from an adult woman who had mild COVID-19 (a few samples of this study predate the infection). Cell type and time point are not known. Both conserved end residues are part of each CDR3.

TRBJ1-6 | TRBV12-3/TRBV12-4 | CASSLGSGSPLHF
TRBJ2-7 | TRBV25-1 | CASSERYRVDEQYF
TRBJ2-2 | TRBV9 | CASSVEGVTATGELFF
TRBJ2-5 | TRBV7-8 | CASSLSNETQYF
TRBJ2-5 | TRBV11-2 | CASSLGVRQETQYF
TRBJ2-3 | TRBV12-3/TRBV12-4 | CASSRPGVTDTQYF
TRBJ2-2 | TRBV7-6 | CASRQSNTGELFF
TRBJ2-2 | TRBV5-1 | CASSFVASGGTGELFF
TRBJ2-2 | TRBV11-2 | CASSDNRDAGELFF
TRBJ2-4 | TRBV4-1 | CASSQPTRGTKNIQYF
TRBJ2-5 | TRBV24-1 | CATSSPGSNQETQYF